A selection of T cell receptor beta chains follows, all from one sample in a study of CD8 T cells in ankylosing spondylitis. TCRdb itself ran the 5' RACE reads through MiXCR, one entry per CDR3 protein. This table has about 840,000 distinct CDR3 sequences, about an eighth appearing once. Input material: blood, either unsorted or a sorted T cell fraction (not recorded which). The receptor set was obtained from a male donor with ankylosing spondylitis. The CDR3 runs from the conserved cysteine through the conserved F or W. Each record gives: V gene, D gene, J gene, CDR3 length, clone size, CDR3 DNA, CDR3 protein. The D gene is left open where the match is weak. Not all rows give a size; the values are once, few, many and, for expanded clones, a class.

>TRBV10-3|TRBD1|TRBJ2-3|13|NA
TGTGCCACCGGACAGGTCCCTACAGATACGCAGTATTTT
CATGQVPTDTQYF
>TRBV20-1|NA|TRBJ2-7|13|NA
TGCAGTGCTAGAACTACATTCTCCTACGAGCAGTACTTC
CSARTTFSYEQYF
>TRBV7-2|NA|TRBJ1-5|14|many
TGTGCCAGCAGCTTAGTATCTAGCAATCAGCCCCAGCATTTT
CASSLVSSNQPQHF
>TRBV15|NA|TRBJ2-7|15|many
TGTGCCACCAGCAGAGATCAGTGGAGCTCCTACGAGCAGTACTTC
CATSRDQWSSYEQYF
>TRBV18|NA|TRBJ2-2|15|few
TGTGCCAGCTCACCATTTCGTTCAGGGACCGGGGAGCTGTTTTTT
CASSPFRSGTGELFF
>TRBV7-2|NA|TRBJ2-1|11|many
TGTGCCAGCAGCCCCTCACGTGAGCAGTTCTTC
CASSPSREQFF
>TRBV28|NA|TRBJ1-5|12|NA
TGTGCCAGCGAGAGGGCTCGGCAGCCCCAGCATTTT
CASERARQPQHF
>TRBV20-1|TRBD1|TRBJ2-5|15|many
TGCAGTGCTCGCGGACAGGGTGGTGCACAAGAGACCCAGTACTTC
CSARGQGGAQETQYF
>TRBV4-3|TRBD2|TRBJ2-1|17|many
TGCGCCAGCAGCCAAGATCGGGCTAGCGGAGTTTACAATGAGCAGTTCTTC
CASSQDRASGVYNEQFF
>TRBV27|TRBD2|TRBJ2-1|16|NA
TGTGCCAGCCGTCGGGCTAGCGGTCCAAAGTACAATGAGCAGTTCTTC
CASRRASGPKYNEQFF
>TRBV7-9|TRBD1|TRBJ2-1|16|NA
TGTGCCAGCAGCTCGGACAGGCGCGGCTCCTACAATGAGCAGTTCTTC
CASSSDRRGSYNEQFF
>TRBV7-9|NA|TRBJ2-7|14|many
TGTGCCAGCAGCTTAGACAGGTTTAACTACGAGCAGTACTTC
CASSLDRFNYEQYF
>TRBV24-1|NA|TRBJ2-3|15|many
TGTGCCACCAGTGATTTTGAGTTCGGGGGAGATACGCAGTATTTT
CATSDFEFGGDTQYF
>TRBV10-2|TRBD1|TRBJ1-5|15|few
TGCGCCAGCAGTGAGAGGGGACAGGGTAATCAGCCCCAGCATTTT
CASSERGQGNQPQHF
>TRBV10-3|NA|TRBJ1-1|13|many
TGTGCCATCAGTGAGTCAAGGAACACTGAAGCTTTCTTT
CAISESRNTEAFF
>TRBV7-9|NA|TRBJ2-7|17|few
TGTGCCAGCAGCCCACAGCTGGGTATACTCCCAATGGGTGAGCAGTACTTC
CASSPQLGILPMGEQYF
>TRBV20-1|TRBD2|TRBJ2-1|20|few
TGCAGTGCTAGTCCGCTCGGGACTAGCGGGAGGAGGACCTCCTACAATGAGCAGTTCTTC
CSASPLGTSGRRTSYNEQFF
>TRBV7-2|NA|TRBJ2-3|14|few
TGTGCCAGCAGCTTACAAGCTCCCGGGGATACGCAGTATTTT
CASSLQAPGDTQYF
>TRBV4-2|NA|TRBJ1-2|15|NA
TGTGCCAGCAGCCAGGGGGAGGGTTCGTCTAACGGCTACACCTTC
CASSQGEGSSNGYTF
>TRBV11-3|NA|TRBJ2-1|16|NA
TGTGCCAGCAGCCCCGGAGGGGGTACCCCGTACAATGAGCAGTTCTTC
CASSPGGGTPYNEQFF
>TRBV20-1|NA|TRBJ2-1|12|NA
TGCAGTGCCCCGGGACTTATCAATGAGCAGTTCTTC
CSAPGLINEQFF
>TRBV10-3|TRBD1|TRBJ1-2|17|NA
TGTGCCATCAGGGAAACGGGACAGTACTCTCGTAACTATGGCTACACCTTC
CAIRETGQYSRNYGYTF
>TRBV10-3|TRBD1|TRBJ1-5|13|few
TGTGCCATCAGCCTGACAGGGGATCAGCCCCAGCATTTT
CAISLTGDQPQHF
>TRBV20-1|NA|TRBJ1-2|13|few
TGCAGTGCTAGCAAGGTACGAAGCGATGGCTACACCTTC
CSASKVRSDGYTF
>TRBV20-1|NA|TRBJ2-5|13|many
TGCAGTGCTCCTGTTCTGGGGAGAGAGACCCAGTACTTC
CSAPVLGRETQYF
>TRBV29-1|TRBD2|TRBJ2-7|12|NA
TGCAGCGTTGCTTTAGCGGGAGACGAGCAGTACTTC
CSVALAGDEQYF
>TRBV10-3|NA|TRBJ2-1|15|many
TGTGCCATCAGTCCTAGCTCAGGAGTCGTGGATGAGCAGTTCTTC
CAISPSSGVVDEQFF
>TRBV30|TRBD1|TRBJ1-1|13|NA
TGTGCCTGGAAAAGACAGGGGAACACTGAAGCTTTCTTT
CAWKRQGNTEAFF
>TRBV6-1|TRBD2|TRBJ2-5|19|NA
TGTGCCAGCAGACAACGATTAGGACTAGCGGGAGGCCTCCAAGAGACCCAGTACTTC
CASRQRLGLAGGLQETQYF
>TRBV5-1|NA|TRBJ2-1|15|NA
TGCGCCAGCGTTATCGGGACTTCTACCTACAATGAGCAGTTCTTC
CASVIGTSTYNEQFF
>TRBV7-8|NA|TRBJ2-1|16|many
TGTGCCAGCAGCTTAGCAGCCAGGGGTCGGTACAATGAGCAGTTCTTC
CASSLAARGRYNEQFF
>TRBV20-1|NA|TRBJ2-7|13|few
TGCAGTGCTAGAAAGCGGGCCTCCTACGAGCAGTACTTC
CSARKRASYEQYF
>TRBV6-8|NA|TRBJ2-1|15|few
TGTGCCAGCAGTTACGGCAGGGAGACTGGGAATGAGCAGTTCTTC
CASSYGRETGNEQFF
>TRBV6-6|NA|TRBJ1-5|13|few
TGTGCCAGCAGTAAGACGCAGAGGCAGCCCCAGCATTTT
CASSKTQRQPQHF
>TRBV20-1|TRBD2|TRBJ2-1|18|few
TGCAGTGCTAGAGATCAGAATAGATTAGCGGGATCTTACAATGAGCAGTTCTTC
CSARDQNRLAGSYNEQFF
>TRBV6-2/TRBV6-3|TRBD1|TRBJ2-6|20|few
TGTGCCAGCAGTTACCCAATACCGAGACAGGGACACTCTGGGGCCAACGTCCTGACTTTC
CASSYPIPRQGHSGANVLTF
>TRBV29-1|TRBD2|TRBJ2-5|13|few
TGCAGCGTTGTGGGGGGGAAATCAGAGACCCAGTACTTC
CSVVGGKSETQYF
>TRBV5-5|NA|TRBJ1-5|14|many
TGTGCCAGCAGCTTGGCCAGGAGCAATCAGCCCCAGCATTTT
CASSLARSNQPQHF
>TRBV27|TRBD2|TRBJ2-3|15|few
TGTGCCAGCAGTTTACTGCGGGGGGGTACTTATACGCAGTATTTT
CASSLLRGGTYTQYF
>TRBV6-2/TRBV6-3|NA|TRBJ1-1|13|NA
TGTGCCAGCAGTGACGCCTCGAGGCCCAGGGCTTTCTTT
CASSDASRPRAFF
>TRBV7-2|NA|TRBJ2-2|15|few
TGTGCCAGCAGCTTAGTTTGGCTAGACGGCGGGGAGCTGTTTTTT
CASSLVWLDGGELFF
>TRBV20-1|NA|TRBJ2-1|13|NA
TGCAGTGCTAGAGTACCTCTAGCGAAAGAGCAGTTCTTC
CSARVPLAKEQFF
>TRBV3-1|NA|TRBJ2-7|15|many
TGTGCCAGCAGCCAAGGGGGACATGCCTCCTACGAGCAGTACTTC
CASSQGGHASYEQYF
>TRBV15|NA|TRBJ1-5|16|NA
TGTGCCACCAGCAGATCCCTCACGGGAGACAATCAGCCCCAGCATTTT
CATSRSLTGDNQPQHF
>TRBV7-2|NA|TRBJ2-2|15|few
TGTGCCAGCAGCACTCAGGGAATTAGGACCGGGGAGCTGTTTTTT
CASSTQGIRTGELFF
>TRBV5-6|NA|TRBJ2-1|15|NA
TGTGCCAGCAGCTTGGGGATGGACACCAACAATGAGCAGTTCTTC
CASSLGMDTNNEQFF
>TRBV20-1|NA|TRBJ2-6|15|few
TGCAGTGCTAGAGATCAACGATCTGGCGCCAACGTCCTGACTTTC
CSARDQRSGANVLTF